These 21 T cell receptor beta chains came from one sample sequenced in a study of T cell repertoires in cytomegalovirus infection. TCRdb redid the calling of the reads with MiXCR, one entry per CDR3 protein. Counted here are around 170,000 distinct CDR3 sequences, about a sixth occurring once; the ten biggest clones make up roughly 20%. The sample comprised CD8+ T cells from PBMCs. All receptors come from a human donor in good health (CMV status not recorded). Some clones in this sample may be carry-over from other donors' samples.

The V call is TRBV6-6, the J call TRBJ2-3; the D gene is possibly TRBD2 (5 bases). The CDR3 is 15 residues long. CDR1 and CDR2 (germline): MNHNY, SVGAGI (reference sequence). Between the trimmed V and J ends, which lost 0 bases and 2 bases, there was a span of 9 bases. The CDR3 DNA sequence: TGTGCCAGCAGTTACTCGGGAGAAGTCACAGATACGCAGTATTTT. Translating it yields CASSYSGEVTDTQYF.

The gene calls are TRBV20-1 and TRBJ2-3; D remains ambiguous. Germline values: CDR1 DFQATT, CDR2 SNEGSKA (reference sequence). This CDR3 contains 13 residues. Trimming stripped 1 base from V and 1 base from J, with 6 bases between. CDR3 nucleotides: TGCAGTGCTAGAGCCCTGGGCACAGATACGCAGTATTTT. This translates into CSARALGTDTQYF.

This clonotype appeared a few times. The J gene is TRBJ1-1, the V gene TRBV6-2 or TRBV6-3, with no clear D. Germline-derived CDR1 and CDR2 are MNHEY and SVGEGT. The length of the CDR3 is 13 residues. The V end lost 5 bases, the J end lost 0 bases, and 7 bases lay between the germline ends. The CDR3 DNA sequence: TGTGCCAGCAGTACCCCGATGAACACTGAAGCTTTCTTT. This translates into CASSTPMNTEAFF.

With respect to this clonotype: The conserved phenylalanine or tryptophan is not found at the CDR3 terminus, so this likely reflects a read error. This sequence joins TRBV7-2 and TRBJ1-1; D may be TRBD1 (5 bases). The V end lost 0 bases, the J end lost 3 bases, and 11 bases lay between the germline ends. Germline CDR1 SGHTA, CDR2 FQGNSA. This CDR3 region has 15 residues. In nucleotides, the CDR3 is TGTGCCAGCAGCTTAGCCAGCGGGGGGGACACTGAAGCTTTCTCT. Amino acids: CASSLASGGDTEAFS.

This clonotype has only a few counts. J is TRBJ2-7 and V is TRBV10-2, with TRBD2 identical over 9 bases. CDR1 and CDR2 from the germline V gene are WSHSY and SAAADI. CDR3 length equals 14 residues. V shed 10 bases and J 2 bases; nucleotides not matched to a gene: 9. DNA for the CDR3: TGCGCCACCTCAAGCGGGGGGCCGACCTACGAGCAGTACTTC. It yields the protein CATSSGGPTYEQYF.

This clonotype was picked up many times. The chain recombines TRBV7-2 with TRBJ2-7, with D hard to call. This CDR3 region has 15 residues. Germline CDR1 SGHTA, CDR2 FQGNSA. V lost 5 bases to trimming and J lost 1 base, with 15 bases between them. CDR3 loop: CASSTYSLSSYEQYF. In nucleotides, the CDR3 is TGTGCCAGCAGCACATATAGCCTCTCGTCCTACGAGCAGTACTTC.

The chain employs TRBV7-6 and TRBJ2-1, with 7 positions matching TRBD2. CDR3 size: 15 residues. Germline V gene lookup returns CDR1 SGHVS and CDR2 FNYEAQ. Trimming cost V 1 base and J 5 bases; bases outside gene matches: 5. The CDR3 DNA follows: TGTGCCAGCAGCTTAGTACGGAGCGGGAACAATGAGCAGTTCTTC. Its protein is CASSLVRSGNNEQFF.

The V call is TRBV28, the J call TRBJ2-3; TRBD2 agrees at 16 bases. This CDR3 spans 21 amino acids. Germline CDR1 MDHEN, CDR2 SYDVKM. V shed 5 bases and J 0 bases; nucleotides not matched to a gene: 14. The CDR3 loop reads CASSEDRGGLAGGDSTDTQYF. The CDR3 nucleotides read TGTGCCAGCAGTGAGGACAGGGGGGGACTAGCGGGAGGGGATAGCACAGATACGCAGTATTTT. Full variable domain (outside the CDR3, taken from reference TRBV28 and TRBJ2-3): DVKVTQSSRYLVKRTGEKVFLECVQDMDHENMFWYRQDPGLGLRLIYFSYDVKMKEKGDIPEGYSVSREKKERFSLILESASTNQTSMYLCASSEDRGGLAGGDSTDTQYFGPGTRLTVL.

The chain combines TRBV12-5 with TRBJ1-1; D is perhaps TRBD1 (5 bases). V was shortened by 4 bases and J by 0 bases, with 30 bases between the two germline ends. Germline-derived CDR1 and CDR2 are LGHNT and FRNRAP. This CDR3 contains 21 residues. The CDR3 protein is CASGSTTGNPNLLAMNTEAFF. The CDR3, as DNA: TGTGCTAGTGGTTCCACCACAGGAAACCCAAACCTGCTGGCTATGAACACTGAAGCTTTCTTT.

V usage is TRBV7-2 and J usage is TRBJ2-7; 11 bases line up with TRBD1. The V gene's germline CDR1 is SGHTA and CDR2 FQGNSA. The J segment lost 6 bases and the V segment lost 5 bases, leaving 6 bases of the junction unmatched. The CDR3 covers 14 residues. The chain's CDR3 is CASSADRGLSEQYF. The DNA of the CDR3 is TGTGCCAGCAGCGCGGACAGGGGGCTTAGCGAGCAGTACTTC.

The genes are TRBV7-6 and TRBJ1-1; D uncertain. There are 15 residues in the CDR3. Per germline, CDR1 SGHVS and CDR2 FNYEAQ. With 8 bases removed from V and 0 bases from J, the gap between germline ends came to 16 bases. The CDR3: CASVELGDMNTEAFF. The CDR3 DNA is TGTGCCAGCGTCGAATTAGGTGACATGAACACTGAAGCTTTCTTT.

This clonotype was picked up one time. In nucleotides, the CDR3 is TGTGCCAGCAGCTCGCCGAGTCGAAAGCAGTATTTT. Protein product: CASSSPSRKQYF. The chain links TRBV13 to TRBJ2-3; no clear D. V was pared by 4 bases and J by 11 bases, with 13 bases between. The CDR3 has 12 amino acids. Per the germline V gene, CDR1 is PRHDT and CDR2 is FYEKMQ (reference sequence).

This clonotype was picked up a small number of times. This chain joins TRBV7-9 and TRBJ2-1; D remains ambiguous. V was pared by 5 bases and J by 0 bases, with 23 bases between. The CDR3 spans 19 residues. Germline CDR1 reads SEHNR; CDR2 reads FQNEAQ (reference sequence). The CDR3 loop reads CASSEPAVGFESSYNEQFF. The CDR3 region has the DNA TGTGCCAGCAGCGAACCGGCGGTTGGATTCGAGAGCTCCTACAATGAGCAGTTCTTC.

The chain carries TRBV6-5 and TRBJ1-1; D is ambiguous. Germline V gives CDR1 MNHEY, CDR2 SVGAGI. CDR3 size: 15 residues. The V gene lost 0 bases and the J gene lost 1 base, with 9 bases spanning the gap. The CDR3 region is CASSYSRRRNTEAFF. DNA for the CDR3: TGTGCCAGCAGTTACTCCCGGCGGCGGAACACTGAAGCTTTCTTT.

The chain employs TRBV11-2 and TRBJ2-1, with 11 bases identical to TRBD2. The germline V gene has CDR1 SGHAT and CDR2 FQNNGV. The CDR3 length is 16 residues. V shed 3 bases, J shed 4 bases, and the junction held 5 bases outside the gene matches. CDR3 amino acids: CASSLGTSGEYNEQFF. DNA for the CDR3: TGTGCCAGCAGCTTGGGGACTAGCGGAGAGTACAATGAGCAGTTCTTC.

This clonotype was observed a handful of times. The chain is built from TRBV14 and TRBJ2-1, with 9 bases fitting TRBD2. CDR3 length: 15 amino acids. The V and J ends lost 3 bases and 3 bases, in that order; junction bases with no gene match: 3. Germline V gives CDR1 SGHDN, CDR2 FVKESK. CDR3: CASSHPSGNYNEQFF. CDR3 sequence (DNA): TGTGCCAGCAGCCACCCTAGCGGGAACTACAATGAGCAGTTCTTC.

The chain joins TRBV9 to TRBJ2-2; 7 bases fit TRBD1. The germline CDR1 and CDR2 sequences are SGDLS and YYNGEE. This CDR3 spans 13 amino acids. With 7 bases clipped from V and 4 bases from J, the junction kept 4 bases outside the gene matches. Here the CDR3 reads CASRQGGTGELFF. The CDR3 DNA reads as TGTGCCAGCCGACAGGGTGGCACCGGGGAGCTGTTTTTT. Full variable domain (outside the CDR3, taken from reference TRBV9 and TRBJ2-2): DSGVTQTPKHLITATGQRVTLRCSPRSGDLSVYWYQQSLDQGLQFLIQYYNGEERAKGNILERFSAQQFPDLHSELNLSSLELGDSALYFCASRQGGTGELFFGEGSRLTVL.

The chain joins TRBV7-2 to TRBJ1-2, with D unclear. CDR1 is SGHTA, CDR2 FQGNSA, per germline. V was shortened by 2 bases and J by 2 bases, with 9 bases between the two germline ends. This CDR3 spans 14 amino acids. CDR3: CASSLNGENYGYTF. In nucleotides, the CDR3 is TGTGCCAGCAGCTTAAACGGGGAAAACTATGGCTACACCTTC.

V is TRBV28 and J is TRBJ2-2; the D gene is possibly TRBD1 (5 bases). Trimming took 6 bases from V and 8 from J, leaving 13 bases between them. CDR3 length: 13 residues. Per germline, CDR1 MDHEN and CDR2 SYDVKM. In nucleotides, the CDR3 is TGTGCCAGCAGGCCCAGGGCTTTGGGGGAGCTGTTTTTT. Its protein product is CASRPRALGELFF.

This clonotype was seen more than once but under ten times. The rearrangement joins TRBV12-3 or TRBV12-4 to TRBJ2-5; the D gene is possibly TRBD2 (5 bases). The length of the CDR3 is 13 residues. The V end was cut by 3 bases, the J end by 5 bases, with 10 bases between. The CDR3 DNA reads as TGTGCCAGCAGTTTCCTTGGGGAGGAGACCCAGTACTTC. It translates to CASSFLGEETQYF.

The chain joins TRBV7-9 to TRBJ2-1, with a tentative D call TRBD1 (6 bases). V lost 4 bases and J lost 7, with 14 bases in between. The CDR3 has 14 amino acids. Germline V gene data show CDR1 as SEHNR and CDR2 as FQNEAQ (reference sequence). The CDR3: CASSSPGTINEQFF. As DNA, the CDR3 is TGTGCCAGCAGCTCGCCCGGGACAATTAATGAGCAGTTCTTC.